Each of the 2 T cell receptor beta chains below was sequenced from the same sample in a study of T cell repertoires in cytomegalovirus infection. TCRdb re-analysed the reads in MiXCR, keeping a single row per CDR3 protein. The sample gives a few hundred thousand distinct CDR3 sequences, about 17% of which show up once; more than 10% is in the top ten. Sequencing input: PBMCs. The receptors were sampled from a human donor in good health (CMV status not recorded). Some clones in this sample may be carry-over from other donors' samples.

This clonotype was found many times. The CDR3 nucleotides are TGTGCCAGCAGCCGCCCCGGAGTAAGGCTTAGCTATGGCTACACCTTC. It encodes CASSRPGVRLSYGYTF. The chain uses TRBV7-2 and TRBJ1-2; no firm D call. This CDR3 is built from 16 residues. Trimming stripped 5 bases from V and 4 bases from J, with 20 bases between. The germline gives CDR1 SGHTA, CDR2 FQGNSA.

This clonotype was seen a few times. This chain connects TRBV28 to TRBJ1-2; D gene ambiguous. CDR1 and CDR2 (germline): MDHEN, SYDVKM. The germline V and J ends were trimmed by 7 bases and 4 bases, with 16 bases remaining between them. There are 14 residues in the CDR3. CDR3 nucleotide sequence: TGTGCCAGCACCGTTCCCCCCGGGGTCTATGGCTACACCTTC. This codes for CASTVPPGVYGYTF.